This T cell receptor (beta chain) was documented in a study of blood T cell repertoires in COVID-19. The length of the CDR3 is 13 residues. Germline CDR1 reads LNHDA; CDR2 reads SQIVND (reference sequence). Unmatched junction bases numbered 5, after V lost 7 bases and J lost 10 bases. Original processing notes: Estimation of nucleated cell counts relied on the amplification of reference gene primers. Only in-frame clones appear in the TCRdb table, and some are missing; sequencing was by immunoSEQ multiplex PCR. V and J calls and clone size are copied from that table; D and trimming were computed from the DNA. Of 70,000 to 100,000 clones listed, approximately 85% are singletons.

The TCR sequence derives from a human donor in a cohort sampled during active COVID-19. Sequencing was done on a sample of peripheral blood. The genes are TRBV19 and TRBJ1-6; TRBD1 aligns across 9 bases. The CDR3: CASKDRGGSPLHF. For the CDR3, the DNA is TGTGCCAGTAAGGACAGGGGCGGATCACCCCTCCACTTT.